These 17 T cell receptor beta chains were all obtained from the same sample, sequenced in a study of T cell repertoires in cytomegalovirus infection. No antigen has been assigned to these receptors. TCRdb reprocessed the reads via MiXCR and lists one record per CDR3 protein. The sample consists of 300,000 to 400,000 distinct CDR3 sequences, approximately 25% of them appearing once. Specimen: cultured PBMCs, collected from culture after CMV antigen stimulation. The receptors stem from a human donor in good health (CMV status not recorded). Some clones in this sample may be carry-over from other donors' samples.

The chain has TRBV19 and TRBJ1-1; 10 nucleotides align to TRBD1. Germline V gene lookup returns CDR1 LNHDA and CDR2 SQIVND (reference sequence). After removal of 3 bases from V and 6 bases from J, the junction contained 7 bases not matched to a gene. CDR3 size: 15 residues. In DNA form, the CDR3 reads TGTGCCAGTAGTATCCTGGGACAGGGGAGGCCTGAAGCTTTCTTT. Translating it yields CASSILGQGRPEAFF.

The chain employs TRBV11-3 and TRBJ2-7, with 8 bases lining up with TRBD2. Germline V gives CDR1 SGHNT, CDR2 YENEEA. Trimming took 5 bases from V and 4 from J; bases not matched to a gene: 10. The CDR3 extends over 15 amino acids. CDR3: CASSPSSGSAYEQYV. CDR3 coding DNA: TGTGCCAGCAGCCCAAGCAGCGGGAGCGCGTACGAGCAGTACGTC.

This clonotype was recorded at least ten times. The CDR3 protein is CASSLGDRVGHNEQFF. CDR3 bases: TGTGCCAGCAGCTTAGGTGACAGGGTTGGCCACAATGAGCAGTTCTTC. This chain connects TRBV7-4 to TRBJ2-1; 7 bases are shared with TRBD1. This CDR3 contains 16 residues. Trimming removed 1 base from V and 5 bases from J; junction bases left unmatched: 8. Germline CDR1 SGHVT, CDR2 SQSDAQ. Based on the CDR3 plus reference TRBV7-4 and TRBJ2-1, the full variable domain is GAGVSQSPRYKVAKRGRDVALRCDSISGHVTLYWYRQTLGQGSEVLTYSQSDAQRDKSGRPSGRFSAERPERSVSTLKIQRTEQGDSAVYLCASSLGDRVGHNEQFFGPGTRLTVL.

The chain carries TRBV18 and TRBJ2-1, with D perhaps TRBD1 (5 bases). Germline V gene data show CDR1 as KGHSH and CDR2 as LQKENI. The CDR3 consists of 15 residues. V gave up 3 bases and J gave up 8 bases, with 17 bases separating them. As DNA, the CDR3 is TGTGCCAGCTCACCGGCGCAGGGAAGGATCCATGAGCAGTTCTTC. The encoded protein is CASSPAQGRIHEQFF.

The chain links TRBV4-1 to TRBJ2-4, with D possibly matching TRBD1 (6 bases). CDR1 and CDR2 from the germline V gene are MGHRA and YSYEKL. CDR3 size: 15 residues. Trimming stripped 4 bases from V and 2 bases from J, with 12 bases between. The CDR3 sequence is CASSPDRSSKNIQYF. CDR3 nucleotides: TGCGCCAGCAGCCCAGACAGGTCCTCCAAAAACATTCAGTACTTC.

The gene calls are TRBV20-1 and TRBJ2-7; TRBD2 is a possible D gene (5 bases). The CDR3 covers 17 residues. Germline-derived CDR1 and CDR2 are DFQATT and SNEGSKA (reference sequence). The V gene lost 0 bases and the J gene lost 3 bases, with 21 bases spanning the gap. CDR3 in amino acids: CSARDPLSGHRGYEQYV. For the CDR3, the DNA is TGCAGTGCTAGAGATCCACTTTCCGGGCACCGGGGCTACGAGCAGTACGTC.

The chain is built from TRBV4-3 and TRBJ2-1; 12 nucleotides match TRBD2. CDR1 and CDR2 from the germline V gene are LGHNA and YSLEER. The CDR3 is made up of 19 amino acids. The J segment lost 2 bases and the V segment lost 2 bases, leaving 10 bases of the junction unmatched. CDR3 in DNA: TGCGCCAGCAGCCAACGACTAGCGGGGGACCGACTACCCTACAATGAGCAGTTCTTC. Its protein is CASSQRLAGDRLPYNEQFF.

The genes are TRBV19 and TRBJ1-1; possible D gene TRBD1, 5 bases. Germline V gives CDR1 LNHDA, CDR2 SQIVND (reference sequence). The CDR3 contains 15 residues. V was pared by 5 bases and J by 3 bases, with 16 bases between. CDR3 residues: CASSPRAGGHTEAFF. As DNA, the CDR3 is TGTGCCAGTAGTCCCCGCGCGGGGGGTCACACTGAAGCTTTCTTT. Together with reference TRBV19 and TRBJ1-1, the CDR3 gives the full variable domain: DGGITQSPKYLFRKEGQNVTLSCEQNLNHDAMYWYRQDPGQGLRLIYYSQIVNDFQKGDIAEGYSVSREKKESFPLTVTSAQKNPTAFYLCASSPRAGGHTEAFFGQGTRLTVV.

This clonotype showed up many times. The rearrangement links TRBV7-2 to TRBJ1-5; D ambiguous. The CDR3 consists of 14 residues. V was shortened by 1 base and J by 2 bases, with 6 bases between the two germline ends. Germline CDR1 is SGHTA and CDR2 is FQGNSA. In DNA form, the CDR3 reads TGTGCCAGCAGCTTAGGGACGGGCAATCAGCCCCAGCATTTT. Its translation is CASSLGTGNQPQHF. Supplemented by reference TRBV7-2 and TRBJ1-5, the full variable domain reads GAGVSQSPSNKVTEKGKDVELRCDPISGHTALYWYRQSLGQGLEFLIYFQGNSAPDKSGLPSDRFSAERTGGSVSTLTIQRTQQEDSAVYLCASSLGTGNQPQHFGDGTRLSIL.

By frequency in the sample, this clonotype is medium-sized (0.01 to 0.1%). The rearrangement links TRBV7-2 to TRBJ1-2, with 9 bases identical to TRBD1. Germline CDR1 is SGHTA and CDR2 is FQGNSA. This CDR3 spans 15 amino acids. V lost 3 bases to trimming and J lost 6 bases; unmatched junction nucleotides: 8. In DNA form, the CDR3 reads TGTGCCAGCAGCTTTAGCTACAGACAGGGGGATGGCTACACCTTC. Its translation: CASSFSYRQGDGYTF. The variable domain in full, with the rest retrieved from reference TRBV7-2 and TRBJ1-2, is GAGVSQSPSNKVTEKGKDVELRCDPISGHTALYWYRQSLGQGLEFLIYFQGNSAPDKSGLPSDRFSAERTGGSVSTLTIQRTQQEDSAVYLCASSFSYRQGDGYTFGSGTRLTVV.

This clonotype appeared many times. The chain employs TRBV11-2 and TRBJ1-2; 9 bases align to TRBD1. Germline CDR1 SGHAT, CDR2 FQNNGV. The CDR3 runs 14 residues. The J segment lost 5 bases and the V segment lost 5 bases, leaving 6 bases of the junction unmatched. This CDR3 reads CASSPTGGGYGYTF. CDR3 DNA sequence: TGTGCCAGCAGCCCTACAGGGGGCGGGTATGGCTACACCTTC. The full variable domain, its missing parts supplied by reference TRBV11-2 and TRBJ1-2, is EAGVAQSPRYKIIEKRQSVAFWCNPISGHATLYWYQQILGQGPKLLIQFQNNGVVDDSQLPKDRFSAERLKGVDSTLKIQPAKLEDSAVYLCASSPTGGGYGYTFGSGTRLTVV.

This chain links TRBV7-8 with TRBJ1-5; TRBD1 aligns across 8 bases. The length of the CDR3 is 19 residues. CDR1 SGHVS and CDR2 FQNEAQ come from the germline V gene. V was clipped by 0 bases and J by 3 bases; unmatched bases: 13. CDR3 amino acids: CASSLAISRTGQPNQPQHF. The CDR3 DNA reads TGTGCCAGCAGCTTAGCGATCTCCCGGACAGGGCAACCCAATCAGCCCCAGCATTTT.

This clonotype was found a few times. The CDR3 loop reads CATSRGGFTYNEQFF. CDR3 DNA: TGTGCCACCAGTCGAGGAGGGTTTACCTACAATGAGCAGTTCTTC. The chain is built from TRBV24-1 and TRBJ2-1; weak D call: TRBD2 (6 bases). Germline values: CDR1 KGHDR, CDR2 SFDVKD. The CDR3 extends over 15 amino acids. V gave up 6 bases and J gave up 2 bases, with 13 bases separating them.

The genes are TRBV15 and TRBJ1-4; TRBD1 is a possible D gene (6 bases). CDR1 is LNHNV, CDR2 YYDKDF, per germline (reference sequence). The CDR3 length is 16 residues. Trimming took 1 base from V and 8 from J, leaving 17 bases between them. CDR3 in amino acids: CATSRGRAGVGEKLFF. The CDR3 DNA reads TGTGCCACCAGCAGAGGACGGGCAGGGGTTGGCGAAAAACTGTTTTTT. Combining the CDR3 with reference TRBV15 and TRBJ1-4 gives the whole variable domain DAMVIQNPRYQVTQFGKPVTLSCSQTLNHNVMYWYQQKSSQAPKLLFHYYDKDFNNEADTPDNFQSRRPNTSFCFLDIRSPGLGDTAMYLCATSRGRAGVGEKLFFGSGTQLSVL.

Written as DNA, the CDR3 is TGTGCCAGCAACCCCGGGGCGGGAGTCGAGACCCAGTACTTC. It translates to CASNPGAGVETQYF. The genes are TRBV7-2 and TRBJ2-5; 7 bases map to TRBD2. Germline V gene lookup returns CDR1 SGHTA and CDR2 FQGNSA. CDR3 length: 14 amino acids. The J segment lost 5 bases and the V segment lost 7 bases, leaving 10 bases of the junction unmatched.

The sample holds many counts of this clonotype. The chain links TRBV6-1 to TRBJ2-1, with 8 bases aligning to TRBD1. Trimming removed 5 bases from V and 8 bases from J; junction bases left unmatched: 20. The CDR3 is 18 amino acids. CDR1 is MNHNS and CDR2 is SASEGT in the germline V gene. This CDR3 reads CASSFSFPGQAVGDEQFF. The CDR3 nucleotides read TGTGCCAGCAGTTTTTCTTTTCCGGGACAGGCCGTCGGGGATGAGCAGTTCTTC.

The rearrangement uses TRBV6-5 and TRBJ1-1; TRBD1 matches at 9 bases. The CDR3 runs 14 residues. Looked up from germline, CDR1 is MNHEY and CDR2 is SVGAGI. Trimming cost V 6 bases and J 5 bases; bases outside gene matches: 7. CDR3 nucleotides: TGTGCCAGCAGACCGGGACAGGGCAGGACTGAAGCTTTCTTT. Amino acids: CASRPGQGRTEAFF.